The clone carrying this TCR beta chain was seen a few times. Its matching antigen is unknown. These data belong to a study of response to subunit inactivated influenza vaccine. V gave up 0 bases and J gave up 7 bases, with 18 bases separating them. From germline, CDR1 is DFQATT and CDR2 SNEGSKA (reference sequence). The CDR3 is 15 residues long. TCRdb processed the RT-PCR reads anew with MiXCR; each CDR3 protein has one entry. The sample has 630,000 or so distinct CDR3 sequences; 15% to 19% are singletons. Points from the study as a whole: It was suggested by the authors that few new T cells are recruited by each seasonal influenza vaccination.

This receptor was obtained from a man between 45 and 60 years old who received an inactivated influenza vaccine. Sequencing was performed on PBMCs from blood, taken about 11 days after vaccination. The chain couples TRBV20-1 to TRBJ1-1; D might be TRBD1 (6 bases). Written as DNA, the CDR3 is TGCAGTGCTAGAGATAGGGGGGCGCGTGGTCATGAAGCTTTCTTT. Its translation: CSARDRGARGHEAFF.